Listed below are T cell receptor beta chains from one sample, sequenced in a study of T-cell reconstitution after alpha-beta-depleted transplantation in children. TCRdb re-derived calls from the PCR reads in MiXCR, one entry per CDR3 protein. The data hold 190,000 or so distinct CDR3 sequences, with less than 8% observed a single time. This specimen was PBMCs from the stem cell graft donor, taken from the stem cell graft. These receptor sequences come from a human donor who donated a stem cell graft to a child with Wiskott-Aldrich syndrome. Both conserved end residues are part of each CDR3. Fields, in order: V gene, D gene, J gene, clone size, CDR3 DNA, CDR3 protein. D genes are given only for firm matches. Size values are once, few and many counts, or a class for expanded clones, and some rows have none.

v_gene: TRBV5-6
d_gene: NA
j_gene: TRBJ1-2
abundance: many
CDR3nt: TGTGCCAGCAGCTTTCCAGTTCTTGGGGATGGCTACACCTTC
CDR3aa: CASSFPVLGDGYTF

v_gene: TRBV7-9
d_gene: NA
j_gene: TRBJ2-3
abundance: few
CDR3nt: TGTGCCAGCAGCTTCCTTCGAGATACGCAGTATTTT
CDR3aa: CASSFLRDTQYF

v_gene: TRBV5-1
d_gene: NA
j_gene: TRBJ2-7
abundance: many
CDR3nt: TGCGCCAGCAGCTTGGGAGGGGTGACGGACGAGCAGTACTTC
CDR3aa: CASSLGGVTDEQYF

v_gene: TRBV7-2
d_gene: TRBD1
j_gene: TRBJ2-3
abundance: many
CDR3nt: TGTGCCAGCAGCCTCGACAGGGTCTCAGATACGCAGTATTTT
CDR3aa: CASSLDRVSDTQYF

v_gene: TRBV3-1
d_gene: TRBD1
j_gene: TRBJ2-5
abundance: NA
CDR3nt: TGTGCCAGCAGCCCTCCACTTCGGACAGGGGGCCGGGAGACCCAGTACTTC
CDR3aa: CASSPPLRTGGRETQYF

v_gene: TRBV27
d_gene: TRBD1
j_gene: TRBJ1-2
abundance: many
CDR3nt: TGTGCCAGCAGTAGGACAGGGAGCGGCTACACCTTC
CDR3aa: CASSRTGSGYTF

v_gene: TRBV20-1
d_gene: NA
j_gene: TRBJ1-2
abundance: many
CDR3nt: TGCAGTGCTACCCAAGGTTCAGACAACTATGGCTACACCTTC
CDR3aa: CSATQGSDNYGYTF

v_gene: TRBV5-6
d_gene: NA
j_gene: TRBJ1-2
abundance: many
CDR3nt: TGTGCCAGCAGCTACCGGACGATAACAACTGTAGGATATGGCTACACCTTC
CDR3aa: CASSYRTITTVGYGYTF

v_gene: TRBV7-6
d_gene: TRBD1
j_gene: TRBJ2-5
abundance: many
CDR3nt: TGTGCCAGCAGCCGATACGGACAGGGGTCCACCCAGTACTTC
CDR3aa: CASSRYGQGSTQYF

v_gene: TRBV20-1
d_gene: NA
j_gene: TRBJ2-7
abundance: many
CDR3nt: TGCAGTGCTAGAAAAGGGGGCTCCTACGAGCAGTACTTC
CDR3aa: CSARKGGSYEQYF

v_gene: TRBV7-9
d_gene: NA
j_gene: TRBJ2-7
abundance: few
CDR3nt: TGTGCCATCCTGTTGGACGGACCCTACGAGCAGTACTTC
CDR3aa: CAILLDGPYEQYF

v_gene: TRBV24-1
d_gene: NA
j_gene: TRBJ2-2
abundance: few
CDR3nt: TGTGCCACCACAGCTCCAGGAGGCCTGGGGGAGCTGTTTTTT
CDR3aa: CATTAPGGLGELFF

v_gene: TRBV7-2
d_gene: NA
j_gene: TRBJ2-7
abundance: many
CDR3nt: TGTGCCAGCAGCTCCCGGGACGAGGCCTACGAGCAGTACTTC
CDR3aa: CASSSRDEAYEQYF

v_gene: TRBV7-2
d_gene: NA
j_gene: TRBJ2-1
abundance: many
CDR3nt: TGTGCCAGCAGCTTAGCCAAGGGGAGGTTAGGTTACAATGAGCAGTTCTTC
CDR3aa: CASSLAKGRLGYNEQFF

v_gene: TRBV29-1
d_gene: NA
j_gene: TRBJ2-5
abundance: many
CDR3nt: TGCAGCGTTGCTGTGAGTGCTGAGACCCAGTACTTC
CDR3aa: CSVAVSAETQYF

v_gene: TRBV5-1
d_gene: TRBD1
j_gene: TRBJ2-6
abundance: few
CDR3nt: TGCGCCAGCAGCTCCGGGACAGGAGGCTCTGGGGCCAACGTCCTGACTTTC
CDR3aa: CASSSGTGGSGANVLTF

v_gene: TRBV4-3
d_gene: TRBD1
j_gene: TRBJ1-5
abundance: many
CDR3nt: TGCGCCAGCAGCCAAGATATAAATAGGGGACAGGGTTGGGGCAATCAGCCCCAGCATTTT
CDR3aa: CASSQDINRGQGWGNQPQHF

v_gene: TRBV11-2
d_gene: NA
j_gene: TRBJ2-1
abundance: many
CDR3nt: TGTGCCAGCAGCTTATTTCGTCTCCCCTCGTCGCCCACCTACAATGAGCAGTTCTTC
CDR3aa: CASSLFRLPSSPTYNEQFF

v_gene: TRBV6-1
d_gene: NA
j_gene: TRBJ2-7
abundance: many
CDR3nt: TGTGCCAGCAGGGCCCCAAGCATGCACGGGCAGTACTTC
CDR3aa: CASRAPSMHGQYF

v_gene: TRBV7-2
d_gene: NA
j_gene: TRBJ1-5
abundance: few
CDR3nt: TGTGCCAGCTCCCCCATGGGAGGGGGCAATCAGCCCCAGCATTTT
CDR3aa: CASSPMGGGNQPQHF

v_gene: TRBV5-1
d_gene: NA
j_gene: TRBJ2-2
abundance: many
CDR3nt: TGCGCCAGCAGGAGGGAATCTCAGAACACCGGGGAGCTGTTTTTT
CDR3aa: CASRRESQNTGELFF

v_gene: TRBV7-9
d_gene: NA
j_gene: TRBJ2-7
abundance: NA
CDR3nt: TGTGCCAGCAGCCCACACACGGGAAACTACTACGAGCAGTACTTC
CDR3aa: CASSPHTGNYYEQYF

v_gene: TRBV29-1
d_gene: NA
j_gene: TRBJ2-6
abundance: many
CDR3nt: TGCAGCGTACTCCAGGGCTCTGGGGCCAACGTCCTGACTTTC
CDR3aa: CSVLQGSGANVLTF

v_gene: TRBV28
d_gene: TRBD1
j_gene: TRBJ2-1
abundance: many
CDR3nt: TGTGCCAGCAGTAGTTGGGACAGGGGGCCTCGCAATGAGCAGTTCTTC
CDR3aa: CASSSWDRGPRNEQFF

v_gene: TRBV29-1
d_gene: NA
j_gene: TRBJ2-7
abundance: many
CDR3nt: TGCAGCGTTGTGGGGGGTTCCTACGAGCAGTACTTC
CDR3aa: CSVVGGSYEQYF

v_gene: TRBV2
d_gene: TRBD2
j_gene: TRBJ2-3
abundance: NA
CDR3nt: TGTGCCCTCAGTACCTCTAGCGGGGGGGAAAACAGCCTCACAGATACGCAGTATTTT
CDR3aa: CALSTSSGGENSLTDTQYF

v_gene: TRBV7-2
d_gene: TRBD2
j_gene: TRBJ2-5
abundance: many
CDR3nt: TGTGCCAGCAGCTTAGGGAGACTAGCGGGGGAGACCCAGTACTTC
CDR3aa: CASSLGRLAGETQYF

v_gene: TRBV12-3/TRBV12-4
d_gene: TRBD1
j_gene: TRBJ2-1
abundance: many
CDR3nt: TGTGCCAGCAGTTCCTCAGGGGGCGGCTACAATGAGCAGTTCTTC
CDR3aa: CASSSSGGGYNEQFF

v_gene: TRBV12-3/TRBV12-4
d_gene: NA
j_gene: TRBJ2-5
abundance: many
CDR3nt: TGTGCCAGCAGTACCCGACAGAAAAAAGAGACCCAGTACTTC
CDR3aa: CASSTRQKKETQYF

v_gene: TRBV6-5
d_gene: NA
j_gene: TRBJ1-1
abundance: many
CDR3nt: TGTGCCAGCAGTTACTCGATCCTGCTGAACACTGAAGCTTTCTTT
CDR3aa: CASSYSILLNTEAFF

v_gene: TRBV20-1
d_gene: TRBD2
j_gene: TRBJ2-7
abundance: many
CDR3nt: TGCAGTGCTCGGACTAGCGGGGGGGTCGAGCAGTACTTC
CDR3aa: CSARTSGGVEQYF

v_gene: TRBV5-6
d_gene: NA
j_gene: TRBJ2-2
abundance: many
CDR3nt: TGTGCCATCAGCTTTACCCATCCAGGGCCCTCAGATGACCCCGGGGAGCTGTTTTTT
CDR3aa: CAISFTHPGPSDDPGELFF

v_gene: TRBV7-2
d_gene: TRBD2
j_gene: TRBJ2-7
abundance: few
CDR3nt: TGTGCCAGCAGCTTAGATGCGGGAGGGCCTAAAGAGCAGTACTTC
CDR3aa: CASSLDAGGPKEQYF

v_gene: TRBV18
d_gene: TRBD1
j_gene: TRBJ1-5
abundance: few
CDR3nt: TGTGCCAGCTCACCAACCGGGACAGCAGAAAATCAGCCCCAGCATTTT
CDR3aa: CASSPTGTAENQPQHF

v_gene: TRBV5-1
d_gene: NA
j_gene: TRBJ2-7
abundance: many
CDR3nt: TGTGCCAGCAGTTTGGCAGGGAGCTACGAGCAGTACTTC
CDR3aa: CASSLAGSYEQYF

v_gene: TRBV20-1
d_gene: TRBD2
j_gene: TRBJ2-3
abundance: many
CDR3nt: TGCAGTGCTAGCCCCCTGAGCGGGAGGACAGATACGCAGTATTTT
CDR3aa: CSASPLSGRTDTQYF

v_gene: TRBV5-1
d_gene: NA
j_gene: TRBJ1-2
abundance: many
CDR3nt: TGCGCCAGCAGCTTGGAGGCAGGGCGTTTGGGTGGCTACACCTTC
CDR3aa: CASSLEAGRLGGYTF

v_gene: TRBV20-1
d_gene: TRBD1
j_gene: TRBJ1-1
abundance: many
CDR3nt: TGCAGTGCTAGGGACAGGCTGAACACTGAAGCTTTCTTT
CDR3aa: CSARDRLNTEAFF

v_gene: TRBV7-9
d_gene: NA
j_gene: TRBJ2-5
abundance: many
CDR3nt: TGTGCCAGCAGCCGTCCCCCCGAGGAGACCCAGTACTTC
CDR3aa: CASSRPPEETQYF

v_gene: TRBV27
d_gene: NA
j_gene: TRBJ2-2
abundance: many
CDR3nt: TGTGCCAGCAGTTTATCGTTCGGCCTAAGTACCGGGGAGCTGTTTTTT
CDR3aa: CASSLSFGLSTGELFF